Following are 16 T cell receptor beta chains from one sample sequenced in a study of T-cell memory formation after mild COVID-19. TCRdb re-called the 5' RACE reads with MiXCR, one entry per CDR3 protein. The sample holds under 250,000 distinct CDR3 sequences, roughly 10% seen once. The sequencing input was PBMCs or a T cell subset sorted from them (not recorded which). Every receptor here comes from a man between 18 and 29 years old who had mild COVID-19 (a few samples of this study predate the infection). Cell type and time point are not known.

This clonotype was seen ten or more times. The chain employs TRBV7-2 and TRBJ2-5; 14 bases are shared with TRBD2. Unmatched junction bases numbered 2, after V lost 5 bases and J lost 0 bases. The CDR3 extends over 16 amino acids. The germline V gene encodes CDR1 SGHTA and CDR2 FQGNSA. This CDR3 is CASSRLAGGNQETQYF. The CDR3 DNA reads TGTGCCAGCAGCCGACTAGCGGGGGGGAACCAAGAGACCCAGTACTTC.

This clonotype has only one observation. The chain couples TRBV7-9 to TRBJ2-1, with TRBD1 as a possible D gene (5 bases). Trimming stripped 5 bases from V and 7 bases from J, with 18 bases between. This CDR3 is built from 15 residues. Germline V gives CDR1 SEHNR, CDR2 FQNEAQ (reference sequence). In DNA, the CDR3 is TGTGCCAGCAGCCCAGGGCCCGGCTTTGGGAATGAGCAGTTCTTC. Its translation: CASSPGPGFGNEQFF.

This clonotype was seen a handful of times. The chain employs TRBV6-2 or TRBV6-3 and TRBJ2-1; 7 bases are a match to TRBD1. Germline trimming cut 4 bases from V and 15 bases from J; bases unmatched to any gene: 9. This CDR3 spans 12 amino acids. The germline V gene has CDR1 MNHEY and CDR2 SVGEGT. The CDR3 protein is CASSSRQGLRFF. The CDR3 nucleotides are TGTGCCAGCAGTTCCCGACAGGGCCTACGGTTCTTC.

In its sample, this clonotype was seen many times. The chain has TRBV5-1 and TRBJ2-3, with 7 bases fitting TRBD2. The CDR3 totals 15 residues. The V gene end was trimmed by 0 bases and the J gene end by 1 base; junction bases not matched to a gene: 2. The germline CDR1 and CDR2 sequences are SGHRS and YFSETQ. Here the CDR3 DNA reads TGCGCCAGCAGCTTGGGTCGGGGGGGCACAGATACGCAGTATTTT. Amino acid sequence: CASSLGRGGTDTQYF.

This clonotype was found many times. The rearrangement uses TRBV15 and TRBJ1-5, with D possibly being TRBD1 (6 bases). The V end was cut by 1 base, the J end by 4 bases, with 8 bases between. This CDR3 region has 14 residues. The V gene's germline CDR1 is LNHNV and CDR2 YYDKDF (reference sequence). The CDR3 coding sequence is TGTGCCACCAGCAGAGTTCAGGGGAATCAGCCCCAGCATTTT. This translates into CATSRVQGNQPQHF.

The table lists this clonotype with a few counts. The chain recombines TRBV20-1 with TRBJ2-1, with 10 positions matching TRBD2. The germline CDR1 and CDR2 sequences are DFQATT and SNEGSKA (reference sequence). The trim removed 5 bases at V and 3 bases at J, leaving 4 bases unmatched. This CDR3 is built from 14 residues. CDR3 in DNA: TGCAGTGCTTCAAGCGGGGGGGGCTACAATGAGCAGTTCTTC. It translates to CSASSGGGYNEQFF.

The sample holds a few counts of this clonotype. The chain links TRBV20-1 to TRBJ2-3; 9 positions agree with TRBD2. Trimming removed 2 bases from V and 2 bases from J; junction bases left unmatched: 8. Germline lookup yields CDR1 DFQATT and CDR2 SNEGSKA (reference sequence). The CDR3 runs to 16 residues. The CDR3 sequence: CSARLLSGGSTDTQYF. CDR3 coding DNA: TGCAGTGCTAGATTACTCAGCGGGGGGTCCACAGATACGCAGTATTTT.

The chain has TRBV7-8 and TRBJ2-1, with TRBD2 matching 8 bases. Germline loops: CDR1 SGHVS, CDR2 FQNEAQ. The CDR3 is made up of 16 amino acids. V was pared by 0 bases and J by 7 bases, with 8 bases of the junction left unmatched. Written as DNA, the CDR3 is TGTGCCAGCAGCTTAGCCCAGCGGGGGATATGGAATGAGCAGTTCTTC. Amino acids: CASSLAQRGIWNEQFF. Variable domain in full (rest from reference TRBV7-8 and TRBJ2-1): GAGVSQSPRYKVAKRGQDVALRCDPISGHVSLFWYQQALGQGPEFLTYFQNEAQLDKSGLPSDRFFAERPEGSVSTLKIQRTQQEDSAVYLCASSLAQRGIWNEQFFGPGTRLTVL.

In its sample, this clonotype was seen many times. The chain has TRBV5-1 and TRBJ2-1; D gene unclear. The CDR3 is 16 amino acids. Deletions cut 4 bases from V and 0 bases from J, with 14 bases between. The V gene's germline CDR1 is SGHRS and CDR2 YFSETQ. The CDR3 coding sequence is TGCGCCAGCAGCCTCGATCCGTTAAGCTCCTACAATGAGCAGTTCTTC. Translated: CASSLDPLSSYNEQFF.

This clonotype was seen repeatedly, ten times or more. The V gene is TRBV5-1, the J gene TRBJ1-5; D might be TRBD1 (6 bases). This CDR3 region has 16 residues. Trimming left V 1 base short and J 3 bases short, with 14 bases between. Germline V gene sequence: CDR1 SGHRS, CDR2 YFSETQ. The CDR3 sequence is CASSLSAGAVNQPQHF. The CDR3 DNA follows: TGCGCCAGCAGCTTGTCGGCAGGGGCCGTCAATCAGCCCCAGCATTTT.

CDR3 in amino acids: CASSYKGGNTEAFF. The CDR3 DNA reads TGTGCCAGCAGCTATAAAGGGGGGAACACTGAAGCTTTCTTT. The chain joins TRBV7-9 to TRBJ1-1, with D possibly TRBD1 on 6 matching bases. This CDR3 has 14 residues. Germline lookup yields CDR1 SEHNR and CDR2 FQNEAQ (reference sequence). V was clipped by 4 bases and J by 1 base, with 10 bases between them.

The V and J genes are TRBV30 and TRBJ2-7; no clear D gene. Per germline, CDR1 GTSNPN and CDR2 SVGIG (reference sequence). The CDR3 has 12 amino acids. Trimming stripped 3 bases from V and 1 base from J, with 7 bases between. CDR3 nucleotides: TGTGCCTGGAGCCGCGAGTCCTACGAGCAGTACTTC. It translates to CAWSRESYEQYF. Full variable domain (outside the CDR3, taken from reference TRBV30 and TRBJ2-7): SQTIHQWPATLVQPVGSPLSLECTVEGTSNPNLYWYRQAAGRGLQLLFYSVGIGQISSEVPQNLSASRPQDRQFILSSKKLLLSDSGFYLCAWSRESYEQYFGPGTRLTVT.

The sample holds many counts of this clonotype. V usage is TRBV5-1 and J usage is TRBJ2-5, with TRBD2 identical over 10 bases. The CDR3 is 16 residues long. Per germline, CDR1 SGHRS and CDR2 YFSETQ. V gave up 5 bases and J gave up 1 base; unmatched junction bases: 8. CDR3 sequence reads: CASSFGTSGAQETQYF. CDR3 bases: TGCGCCAGCAGTTTTGGTACTAGCGGGGCCCAAGAGACCCAGTACTTC. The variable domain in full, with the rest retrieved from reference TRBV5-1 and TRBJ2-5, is KAGVTQTPRYLIKTRGQQVTLSCSPISGHRSVSWYQQTPGQGLQFLFEYFSETQRNKGNFPGRFSGRQFSNSRSEMNVSTLELGDSALYLCASSFGTSGAQETQYFGPGTRLLVL.

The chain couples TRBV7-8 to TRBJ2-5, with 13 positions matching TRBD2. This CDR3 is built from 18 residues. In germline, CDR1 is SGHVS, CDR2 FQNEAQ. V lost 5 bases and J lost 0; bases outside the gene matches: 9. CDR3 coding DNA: TGTGCCAGCAGCACTAGACTAGCGGGGGGATTGTACCAAGAGACCCAGTACTTC. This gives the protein CASSTRLAGGLYQETQYF.

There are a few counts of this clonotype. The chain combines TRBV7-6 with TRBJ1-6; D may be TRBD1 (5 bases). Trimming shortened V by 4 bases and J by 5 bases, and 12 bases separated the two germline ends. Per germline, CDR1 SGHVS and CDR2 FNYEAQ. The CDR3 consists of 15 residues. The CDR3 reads CASSSQATNNSPLHF. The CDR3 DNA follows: TGTGCCAGCAGCTCACAGGCGACAAATAATTCACCCCTCCACTTT.

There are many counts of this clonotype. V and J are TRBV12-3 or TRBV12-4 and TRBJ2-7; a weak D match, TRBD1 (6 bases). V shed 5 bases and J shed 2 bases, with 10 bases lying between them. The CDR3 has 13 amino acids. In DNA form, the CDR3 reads TGTGCCAGCAGTAAGGGACATCCCTACGAGCAGTACTTC. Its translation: CASSKGHPYEQYF.